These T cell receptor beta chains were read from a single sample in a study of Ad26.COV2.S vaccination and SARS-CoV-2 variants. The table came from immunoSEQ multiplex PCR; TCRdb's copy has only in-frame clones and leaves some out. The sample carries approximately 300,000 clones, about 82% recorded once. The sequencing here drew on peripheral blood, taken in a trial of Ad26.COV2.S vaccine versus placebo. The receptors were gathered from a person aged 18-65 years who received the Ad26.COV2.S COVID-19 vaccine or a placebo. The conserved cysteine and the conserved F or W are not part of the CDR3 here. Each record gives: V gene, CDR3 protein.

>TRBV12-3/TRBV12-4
ASSLTGYGYT
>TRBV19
ASSISQGKAF
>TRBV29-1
SVEWTGVYNEQF
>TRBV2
ASTRLGAPGETQY
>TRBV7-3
ASSLGDRFRNSPLH
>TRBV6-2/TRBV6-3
ASSYSVRGSPMNTEAF
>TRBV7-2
ASSTGLAGGVRETQY
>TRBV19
ATKNLQGAAGTEAF
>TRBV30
AWIPPGSYGYT
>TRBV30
AWSRISLAEQF
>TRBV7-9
ASSLTTEEVKLF
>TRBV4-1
ASSQRVAGDLPYIQY
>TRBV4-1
ASSFGNGYT
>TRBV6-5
ASSYDPAGANVLT
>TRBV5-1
ASSLGTGNQPQH
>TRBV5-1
ASSTYTTGQVNSPLH
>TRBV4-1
ASSQNLGPGYSPLH
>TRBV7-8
ASSLARRDGYT
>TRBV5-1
ASSPNPDSADTQY
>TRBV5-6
ASSLQGVNTEAF
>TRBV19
ASNDRRAGGELF
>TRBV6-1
ASSEARGAGGELF
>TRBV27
ASSFQGGGYT
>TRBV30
AWSAGGREGDTQY
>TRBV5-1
ASSLDQKETQY
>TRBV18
ASSPVVAGGGTDTQY
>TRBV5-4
ASSLAQSGTGELF
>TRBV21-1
ASSSCPGISSNSPLH
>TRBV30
AWSVVGNSPLH